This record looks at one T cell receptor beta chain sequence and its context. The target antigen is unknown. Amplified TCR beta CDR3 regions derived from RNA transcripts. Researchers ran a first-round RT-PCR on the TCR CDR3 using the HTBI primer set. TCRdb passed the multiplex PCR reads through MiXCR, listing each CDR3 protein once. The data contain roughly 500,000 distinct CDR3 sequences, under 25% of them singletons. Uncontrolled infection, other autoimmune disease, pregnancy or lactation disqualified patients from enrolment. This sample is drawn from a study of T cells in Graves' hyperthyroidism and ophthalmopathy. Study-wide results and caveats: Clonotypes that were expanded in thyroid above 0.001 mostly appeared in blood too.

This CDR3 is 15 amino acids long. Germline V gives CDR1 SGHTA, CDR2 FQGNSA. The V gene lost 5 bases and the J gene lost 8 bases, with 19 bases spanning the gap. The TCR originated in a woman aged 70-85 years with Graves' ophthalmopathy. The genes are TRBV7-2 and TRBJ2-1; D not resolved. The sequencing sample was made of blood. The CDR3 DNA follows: TGTGCCAGCAGCCAAGATTTGCGCATCCTCTATGAGCAGTTCTTC. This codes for CASSQDLRILYEQFF.